The 30 T cell receptor beta chains given below trace back to one sample, sequenced in a study of patients and donors after allogeneic stem cell transplantation. TCRdb reprocessed the RT-PCR reads with MiXCR, giving one entry per CDR3 protein. The sample records approximately 410,000 distinct CDR3 sequences, approximately 16% being singletons. Input material: blood, either unsorted or a sorted T cell fraction (not recorded which). These receptors were collected from a human donor who was either an allogeneic HSCT recipient or a stem cell or donor lymphocyte infusion donor (not recorded which). It is not recorded whose cells these are; they may come from a transplant donor.

The gene calls are TRBV7-2 and TRBJ1-1; 7 nucleotides match TRBD1. Germline V gives CDR1 SGHTA, CDR2 FQGNSA. With V trimmed by 5 bases and J by 7 bases, 4 bases remained unmatched. The CDR3 runs to 12 residues. The CDR3 region has the DNA TGTGCCAGCAGCACCCGACAGGGTGAAGCTTTCTTT. Residues: CASSTRQGEAFF.

CDR3 nucleotides: TGTGCCACCAGTGCCCCGGGACAGAATACGCAGTATTTT. It is translated as CATSAPGQNTQYF. This chain links TRBV24-1 with TRBJ2-3, with 7 bases identical to TRBD1. The CDR3 length is 13 residues. Germline values: CDR1 KGHDR, CDR2 SFDVKD. V shed 5 bases and J 7 bases; nucleotides not matched to a gene: 5.

This clonotype came up many times. The rearrangement uses TRBV5-1 and TRBJ2-7, with 9 bases lining up with TRBD1. Germline V gene sequence: CDR1 SGHRS, CDR2 YFSETQ. V shed 4 bases and J 7 bases; nucleotides not matched to a gene: 6. The CDR3 loop spans 13 amino acids. This chain's CDR3 is CASSVDRGREQYF. Written as DNA, the CDR3 is TGCGCCAGCAGCGTAGACAGGGGGAGGGAGCAGTACTTC.

Many counts were recorded for this clonotype. The CDR3 nucleotides read TGCAGTGCTAGAAAAGCGGGGGCCAGCTCCTACAATGAGCAGTTCTTC. Encoded protein: CSARKAGASSYNEQFF. The V and J genes are TRBV20-1 and TRBJ2-1, with 8 bases aligning to TRBD2. In germline, CDR1 is DFQATT, CDR2 SNEGSKA (reference sequence). V trimming: 2 bases; J trimming: 0 bases; junction bases outside the gene matches: 6. The CDR3 runs 16 residues.

This sequence joins TRBV5-1 and TRBJ2-7; TRBD2 matches at 10 bases. Per germline, CDR1 SGHRS and CDR2 YFSETQ. With V trimmed by 4 bases and J by 0 bases, 4 bases remained unmatched. The CDR3 has 15 amino acids. The CDR3 spells CASSPLAGASYEQYF. CDR3 coding DNA: TGCGCCAGCAGCCCCCTAGCGGGAGCCTCCTACGAGCAGTACTTC.

The chain joins TRBV20-1 to TRBJ2-7; D perhaps matches TRBD2 (5 bases). Germline V lookup: CDR1 DFQATT, CDR2 SNEGSKA (reference sequence). The CDR3 is 13 amino acids. V was clipped by 7 bases and J by 0 bases, with 13 bases between them. The CDR3 is CSVRTGSSYEQYF. CDR3 coding DNA: TGCAGTGTTAGGACGGGGAGCTCCTACGAGCAGTACTTC.

This clonotype was counted a few times. The rearrangement uses TRBV11-1 and TRBJ1-4; D perhaps matches TRBD1 (5 bases). Germline V gene sequence: CDR1 SGHAT, CDR2 FQDESV (reference sequence). Trimming shortened V by 4 bases and J by 0 bases, and 27 bases separated the two germline ends. The CDR3 has 21 amino acids. The CDR3 is CASSWTPQGVKSGATNEKLFF. The CDR3, as DNA: TGTGCCAGCAGCTGGACTCCTCAGGGCGTCAAAAGTGGGGCAACTAATGAAAAACTGTTTTTT.

This clonotype has only a few counts. CDR3 in DNA: TGTGCCAGCAGCGACATAACACTACCAGCTAACTATGGCTACACCTTC. This encodes CASSDITLPANYGYTF. The chain employs TRBV19 and TRBJ1-2; D is uncertain. Trimming removed 9 bases from V and 0 bases from J, with 20 bases in between. This CDR3 comprises 16 residues. Per germline, CDR1 LNHDA and CDR2 SQIVND (reference sequence).

This clonotype has a handful of counts. This sequence joins TRBV27 and TRBJ2-5, with 8 nucleotides matching TRBD2. J lost 2 bases, V lost 5 bases, and 13 bases had no gene match. The length of the CDR3 is 17 residues. Germline V gives CDR1 MNHEY, CDR2 SMNVEV (reference sequence). The CDR3 loop is CASSMATSVGGQETQYF. CDR3 sequence (DNA): TGTGCCAGCAGTATGGCGACTAGCGTGGGCGGGCAAGAGACCCAGTACTTC.

The chain joins TRBV20-1 to TRBJ1-2, with D unresolved. Germline CDR1 reads DFQATT; CDR2 reads SNEGSKA (reference sequence). Trimming took off 1 base at V and 8 bases at J, with 17 bases between the two ends. This CDR3 has 14 residues. This chain's CDR3 is CSARGTPLGDGYTF. The CDR3, as DNA: TGCAGTGCTAGAGGGACTCCGCTAGGAGACGGCTACACCTTC.

This clonotype was found a few times. The gene calls are TRBV20-1 and TRBJ1-1, with TRBD1 as a possible D gene (5 bases). CDR3 length equals 10 residues. V dropped 5 bases and J dropped 11 bases, with 12 bases sitting between them. Per the germline V gene, CDR1 is DFQATT and CDR2 is SNEGSKA (reference sequence). The CDR3 loop is CSAVQGYAFF. The CDR3, as DNA: TGCAGTGCTGTTCAGGGTTACGCTTTCTTT.

This rearrangement joins TRBV19 to TRBJ2-1; possibly TRBD1 for D (5 bases). The CDR3 sequence is 11 residues long. Germline values: CDR1 LNHDA, CDR2 SQIVND (reference sequence). Between the trimmed V and J ends, which lost 3 bases and 10 bases, there was a span of 7 bases. The CDR3: CASSIDREQFF. The CDR3 DNA is TGTGCCAGTAGTATCGACAGAGAGCAGTTCTTC.

This clonotype came up many times. The rearrangement uses TRBV25-1 and TRBJ2-1, with 13 bases identical to TRBD2. Germline V gives CDR1 MGHDK, CDR2 SYGVNS. The CDR3 has 15 residues. After removal of 4 bases from V and 13 bases from J, the junction contained 10 bases not matched to a gene. This CDR3 is CASSGSGLAGIEQFF. In DNA, the CDR3 is TGTGCCAGCAGTGGCTCGGGACTAGCGGGAATTGAACAGTTCTTC.

This clonotype was recorded many times. V is TRBV12-3 or TRBV12-4 and J is TRBJ1-2; D gene ambiguous. V was clipped by 2 bases and J by 0 bases, with 4 bases between them. The CDR3 has 13 residues. As DNA, the CDR3 is TGTGCCAGCAGTTTAAAACCTAACTATGGCTACACCTTC. It encodes CASSLKPNYGYTF.

This clonotype was counted ten times or more. The V call is TRBV15, the J call TRBJ2-1; no firm D call. Between the trimmed V and J ends, which lost 3 bases and 4 bases, there was a span of 7 bases. CDR3 length equals 13 residues. Germline CDR1 reads LNHNV; CDR2 reads YYDKDF (reference sequence). CDR3 coding DNA: TGTGCCACCAGCAGTGGGTCTTACAATGAGCAGTTCTTC. Amino acid sequence: CATSSGSYNEQFF.

Only a few counts were recorded for this clonotype. The chain recombines TRBV9 with TRBJ2-2; TRBD1 aligns across 8 bases. The germline CDR1 and CDR2 sequences are SGDLS and YYNGEE. The CDR3 is 13 amino acids. J gave up 6 bases and V 5 bases, and 3 bases lay outside the gene matches. The CDR3 loop reads CASRDREAGELFF. The CDR3 DNA reads TGTGCCAGCAGGGACAGGGAGGCCGGGGAGCTGTTTTTT.

This chain connects TRBV6-5 to TRBJ2-7; D unresolved. Trimming took 0 bases from V and 5 from J, leaving 20 bases between them. This CDR3 contains 17 residues. Germline V gene lookup returns CDR1 MNHEY and CDR2 SVGAGI. CDR3 DNA: TGTGCCAGCAGTTACTCGAGAAAAGGAAGAGTTGGGGACGAGCAGTACTTC. It yields the protein CASSYSRKGRVGDEQYF.

This clonotype was found many times. The chain links TRBV6-1 to TRBJ2-3, with TRBD1 identical over 7 bases. The CDR3 contains 13 residues. V lost 6 bases, J lost 4 bases, and 4 bases stayed unmatched. CDR1 and CDR2 (germline): MNHNS, SASEGT. Written as DNA, the CDR3 is TGTGCCAGCAGCAGACAGGGCTCAGATACGCAGTATTTT. Amino acids: CASSRQGSDTQYF.

Note on this clonotype: A read error may be the cause here, since a much bigger clone is one base away. This chain links TRBV27 with TRBJ2-5; 8 bases match TRBD1. Trimming took 3 bases from V and 6 from J; bases not matched to a gene: 3. This CDR3 has 13 amino acids. Germline V gene data show CDR1 as MNHEY and CDR2 as SMNVEV (reference sequence). CDR3 DNA sequence: TGTGCCAGCAGTTTCGACAGGGGACAGACCCAGTACTTC. Its translation is CASSFDRGQTQYF.

V usage is TRBV12-3 or TRBV12-4 and J usage is TRBJ1-1, with unresolved D. Trimming cost V 6 bases and J 4 bases, with 15 bases left between them. The CDR3 runs to 14 residues. In DNA, the CDR3 is TGTGCCAGCAGCCATCCGGGTTCAATCACTGAAGCTTTCTTT. It specifies CASSHPGSITEAFF.

This clonotype was found a few times. DNA of the CDR3: TGCGCCAGCTCCCGGGACAGGGAGTTTTATGAGCAGTTCTTC. Encoded protein: CASSRDREFYEQFF. The J gene is TRBJ2-1, the V gene TRBV5-1; 9 bases fit TRBD1. Looked up from germline, CDR1 is SGHRS and CDR2 is YFSETQ. Trimming removed 7 bases from V and 8 bases from J; junction bases left unmatched: 10. The CDR3 contains 14 residues.

This clonotype occurred a few times. The chain joins TRBV6-1 to TRBJ2-7; tentatively, D is TRBD1 or TRBD2 (5 bases each). Trimming stripped 6 bases from V and 3 bases from J, with 15 bases between. This CDR3 contains 14 residues. From germline, CDR1 is MNHNS and CDR2 SASEGT. CDR3 protein: CASSLRGSYYEQYF. CDR3 in DNA: TGTGCCAGCAGCCTTCGGGGCTCTTACTACGAGCAGTACTTC.

This clonotype has a count of ten or more. The chain carries TRBV6-6 and TRBJ1-1; 7 bases map to TRBD1. The CDR3 runs 11 residues. Germline V gene lookup returns CDR1 MNHNY and CDR2 SVGAGI (reference sequence). Trimming removed 5 bases from V and 11 bases from J; junction bases left unmatched: 5. Written as DNA, the CDR3 is TGTGCCAGCAGTCGGACAGGCGAGGCTTTCTTT. Protein: CASSRTGEAFF.

The chain links TRBV7-2 to TRBJ1-2; tentative D call: TRBD1 (5 bases). Germline V lookup: CDR1 SGHTA, CDR2 FQGNSA. The CDR3 is made up of 13 amino acids. Trimming took off 1 base at V and 4 bases at J, with 7 bases between the two ends. The CDR3 nucleotides read TGTGCCAGCAGCTTAGTACAGGCCTATGGCTACACCTTC. Its translation: CASSLVQAYGYTF.

The J gene is TRBJ1-2, the V gene TRBV7-6, with TRBD1 matching over 11 bases. The CDR3 extends over 16 amino acids. Germline CDR1 reads SGHVS; CDR2 reads FNYEAQ. V lost 5 bases to trimming and J lost 4 bases; unmatched junction nucleotides: 9. This CDR3 reads CASSPGQGALLYGYTF. In DNA form, the CDR3 reads TGTGCCAGCAGCCCCGGACAGGGGGCATTACTCTATGGCTACACCTTC.

The table lists this clonotype with a few counts. The rearrangement uses TRBV4-1 and TRBJ2-5, with a tentative D call TRBD2 (5 bases). Germline V gene lookup returns CDR1 MGHRA and CDR2 YSYEKL. CDR3 size: 14 residues. With 1 base removed from V and 9 bases from J, the gap between germline ends came to 15 bases. CDR3 DNA sequence: TGCGCCAGCAGCCAAGCTGGAGGTGGAGCGGCCCAGTACTTC. Protein sequence: CASSQAGGGAAQYF.

This clonotype appeared many times. The chain carries TRBV3-1 and TRBJ2-7, with 9 bases fitting TRBD1. This CDR3 is 14 amino acids long. The junction had 3 bases not matched to a gene; V was cut back by 4 bases and J by 2 bases. The germline V gene encodes CDR1 LGHDT and CDR2 YNNKEL (reference sequence). The CDR3, as DNA: TGTGCCAGCAGCCCTCGGGACAGGGCCTACGAGCAGTACTTC. It yields the protein CASSPRDRAYEQYF.

The sample holds a few counts of this clonotype. This rearrangement joins TRBV6-1 to TRBJ2-5; TRBD2 aligns across 9 bases. This CDR3 has 14 amino acids. CDR1 and CDR2 from the germline V gene are MNHNS and SASEGT. Trimming removed 3 bases from V and 5 bases from J; junction bases left unmatched: 4. CDR3 protein: CASSDLAGYETQYF. In DNA, the CDR3 is TGTGCCAGCAGTGACCTAGCGGGGTACGAGACCCAGTACTTC.

This clonotype was counted between two and nine times. The chain links TRBV29-1 to TRBJ2-3; a weak D match, TRBD1 (5 bases). Germline V gene lookup returns CDR1 SQVTM and CDR2 ANQGSEA. The CDR3 has 14 residues. V lost 4 bases and J 1 base, leaving 12 bases between the germline ends. Here the CDR3 reads CSVGTGVGTDTQYF. In DNA form, the CDR3 reads TGCAGCGTTGGCACAGGCGTGGGCACAGATACGCAGTATTTT.

There are a few counts of this clonotype. The rearrangement joins TRBV7-3 to TRBJ2-7; the D gene is possibly TRBD2 (6 bases). This CDR3 region has 17 residues. From germline, CDR1 is SGHTA and CDR2 FQGTGA. Trimming cost V 0 bases and J 1 base, with 16 bases left between them. CDR3 amino acids: CASSLTAGSYYSYEQYF. The CDR3 DNA follows: TGTGCCAGCAGCTTAACCGCGGGGTCCTACTATTCCTACGAGCAGTACTTC.